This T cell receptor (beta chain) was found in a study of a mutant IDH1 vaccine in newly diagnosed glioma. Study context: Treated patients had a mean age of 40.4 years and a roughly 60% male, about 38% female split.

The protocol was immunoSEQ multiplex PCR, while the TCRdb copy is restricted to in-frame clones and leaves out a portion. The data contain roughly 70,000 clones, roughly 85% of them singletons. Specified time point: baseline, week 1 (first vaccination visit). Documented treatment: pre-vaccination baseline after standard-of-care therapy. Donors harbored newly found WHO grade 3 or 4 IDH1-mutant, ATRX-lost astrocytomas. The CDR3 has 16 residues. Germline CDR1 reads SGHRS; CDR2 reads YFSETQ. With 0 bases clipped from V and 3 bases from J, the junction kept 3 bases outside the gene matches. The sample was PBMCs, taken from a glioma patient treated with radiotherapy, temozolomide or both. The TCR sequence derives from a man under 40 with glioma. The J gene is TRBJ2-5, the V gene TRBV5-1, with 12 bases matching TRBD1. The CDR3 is CASSLGDRGREETQYF. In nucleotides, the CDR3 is TGCGCCAGCAGCTTGGGGGACAGGGGGCGCGAAGAGACCCAGTACTTC.